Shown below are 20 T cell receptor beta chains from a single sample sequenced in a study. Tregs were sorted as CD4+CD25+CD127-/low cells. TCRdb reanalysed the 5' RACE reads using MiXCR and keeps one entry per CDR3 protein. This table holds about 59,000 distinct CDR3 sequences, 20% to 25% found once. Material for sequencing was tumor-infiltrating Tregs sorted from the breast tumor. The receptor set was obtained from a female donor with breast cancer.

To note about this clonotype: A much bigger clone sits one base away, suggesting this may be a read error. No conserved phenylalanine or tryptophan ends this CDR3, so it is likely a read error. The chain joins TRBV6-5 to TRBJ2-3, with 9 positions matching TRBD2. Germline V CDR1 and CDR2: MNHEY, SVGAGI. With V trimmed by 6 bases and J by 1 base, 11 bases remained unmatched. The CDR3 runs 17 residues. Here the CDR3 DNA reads TGTGCCAGCAGCAAACTGGCGGCGGGAGGGGGCACAGATACGCAGTATTCT. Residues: CASSKLAAGGGTDTQYS.

This chain's CDR3 is CASSPGRRGDGYTF. The CDR3 DNA follows: TGTGCCAGCAGTCCGGGCCGACGGGGCGATGGCTACACCTTC. The chain joins TRBV28 to TRBJ1-2, with a weak D call TRBD1 (5 bases). V was trimmed by 5 bases and J by 6 bases, leaving 16 bases between them. The CDR3 length is 14 residues. Germline V lookup: CDR1 MDHEN, CDR2 SYDVKM.

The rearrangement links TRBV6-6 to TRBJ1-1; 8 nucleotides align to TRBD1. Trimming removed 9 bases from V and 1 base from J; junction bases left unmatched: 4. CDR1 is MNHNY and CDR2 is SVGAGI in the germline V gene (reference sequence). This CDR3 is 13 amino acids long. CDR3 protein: CASQGARNTEAFF. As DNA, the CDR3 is TGTGCCAGTCAGGGGGCGCGGAACACTGAAGCTTTCTTT.

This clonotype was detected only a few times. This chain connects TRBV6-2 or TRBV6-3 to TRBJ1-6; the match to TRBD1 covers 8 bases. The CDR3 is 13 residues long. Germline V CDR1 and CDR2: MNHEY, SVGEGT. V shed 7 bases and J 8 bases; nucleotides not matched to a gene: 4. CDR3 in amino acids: CASTGQGYSPLHF. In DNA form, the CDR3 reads TGTGCCAGCACCGGACAGGGTTATTCACCCCTCCACTTT.

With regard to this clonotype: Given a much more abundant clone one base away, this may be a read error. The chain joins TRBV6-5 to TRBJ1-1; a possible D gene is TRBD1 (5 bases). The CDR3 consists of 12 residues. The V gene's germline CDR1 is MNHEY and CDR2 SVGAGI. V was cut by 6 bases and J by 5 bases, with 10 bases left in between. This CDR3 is CASRYKGTEAFF. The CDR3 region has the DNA TGTGCCAGCAGGTACAAGGGGACTGAAGCTTTCTTT.

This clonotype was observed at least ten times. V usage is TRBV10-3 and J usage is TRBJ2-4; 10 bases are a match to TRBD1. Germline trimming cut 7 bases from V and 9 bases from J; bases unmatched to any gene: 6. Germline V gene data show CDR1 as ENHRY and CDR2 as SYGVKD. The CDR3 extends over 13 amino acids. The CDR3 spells CAIMDRGFGIQYF. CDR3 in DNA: TGTGCCATCATGGACAGGGGGTTTGGCATTCAGTACTTC.

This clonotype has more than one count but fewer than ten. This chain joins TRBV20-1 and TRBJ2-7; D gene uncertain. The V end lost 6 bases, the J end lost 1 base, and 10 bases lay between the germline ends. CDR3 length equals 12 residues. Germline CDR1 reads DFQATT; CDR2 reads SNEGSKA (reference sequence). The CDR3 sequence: CSASGDSYEQYF. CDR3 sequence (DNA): TGCAGTGCCTCAGGAGATTCCTACGAGCAGTACTTC.

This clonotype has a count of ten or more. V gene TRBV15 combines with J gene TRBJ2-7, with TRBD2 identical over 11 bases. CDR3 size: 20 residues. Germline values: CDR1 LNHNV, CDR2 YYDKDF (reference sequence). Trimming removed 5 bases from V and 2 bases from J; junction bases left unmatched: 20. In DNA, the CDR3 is TGTGCCACCAGCGCCCTGGTCTCCGCTACTAGCGGGAGACCTCCCTACGAGCAGTACTTC. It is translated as CATSALVSATSGRPPYEQYF.

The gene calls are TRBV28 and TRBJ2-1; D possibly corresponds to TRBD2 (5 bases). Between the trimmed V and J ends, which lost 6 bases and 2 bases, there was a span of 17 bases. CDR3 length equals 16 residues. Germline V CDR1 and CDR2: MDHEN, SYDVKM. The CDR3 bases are TGTGCCAGCAGCCCCCTCTTAGCGTCCGCCTACAATGAGCAGTTCTTC. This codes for CASSPLLASAYNEQFF. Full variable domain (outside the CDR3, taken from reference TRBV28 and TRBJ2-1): DVKVTQSSRYLVKRTGEKVFLECVQDMDHENMFWYRQDPGLGLRLIYFSYDVKMKEKGDIPEGYSVSREKKERFSLILESASTNQTSMYLCASSPLLASAYNEQFFGPGTRLTVL.

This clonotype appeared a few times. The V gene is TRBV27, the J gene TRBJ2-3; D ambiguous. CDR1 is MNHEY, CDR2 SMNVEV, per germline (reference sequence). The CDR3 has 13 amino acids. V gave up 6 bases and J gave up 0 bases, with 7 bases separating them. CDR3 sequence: CASRPRSTDTQYF. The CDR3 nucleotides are TGTGCCAGCAGGCCAAGGAGCACAGATACGCAGTATTTT.

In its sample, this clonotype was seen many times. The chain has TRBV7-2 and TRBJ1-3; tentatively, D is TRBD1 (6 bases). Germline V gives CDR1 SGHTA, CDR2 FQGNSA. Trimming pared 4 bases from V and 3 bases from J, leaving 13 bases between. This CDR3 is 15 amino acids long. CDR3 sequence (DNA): TGTGCCAGCAGCTCCTACCAGGGGAGTGGAAACACCATATATTTT. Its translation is CASSSYQGSGNTIYF. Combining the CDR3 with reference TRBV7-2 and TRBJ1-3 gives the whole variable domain GAGVSQSPSNKVTEKGKDVELRCDPISGHTALYWYRQSLGQGLEFLIYFQGNSAPDKSGLPSDRFSAERTGGSVSTLTIQRTQQEDSAVYLCASSSYQGSGNTIYFGEGSWLTVV.

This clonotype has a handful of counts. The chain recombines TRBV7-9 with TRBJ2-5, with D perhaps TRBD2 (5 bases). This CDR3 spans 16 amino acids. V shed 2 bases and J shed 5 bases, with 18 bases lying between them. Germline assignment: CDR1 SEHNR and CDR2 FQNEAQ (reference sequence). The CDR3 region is CASSLLLGVRFETQYF. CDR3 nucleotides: TGTGCCAGCAGCTTATTACTCGGGGTGCGTTTTGAGACCCAGTACTTC. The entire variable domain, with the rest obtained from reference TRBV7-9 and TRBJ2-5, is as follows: DTGVSQNPRHKITKRGQNVTFRCDPISEHNRLYWYRQTLGQGPEFLTYFQNEAQLEKSRLLSDRFSAERPKGSFSTLEIQRTEQGDSAMYLCASSLLLGVRFETQYFGPGTRLLVL.

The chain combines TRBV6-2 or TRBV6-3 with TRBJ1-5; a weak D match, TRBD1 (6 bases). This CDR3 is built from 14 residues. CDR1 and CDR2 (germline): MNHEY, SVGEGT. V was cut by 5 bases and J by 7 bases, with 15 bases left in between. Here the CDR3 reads CASSDPPRGQPQHF. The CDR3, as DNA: TGTGCCAGCAGTGACCCCCCCAGGGGACAGCCCCAGCATTTT.

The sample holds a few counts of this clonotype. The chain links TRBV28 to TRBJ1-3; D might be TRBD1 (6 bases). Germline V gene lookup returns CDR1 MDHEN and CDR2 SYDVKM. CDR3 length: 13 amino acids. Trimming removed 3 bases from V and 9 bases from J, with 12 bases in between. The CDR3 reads CASSFFRGGTIYF. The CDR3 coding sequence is TGTGCCAGCAGTTTTTTCAGGGGAGGCACCATATATTTT.

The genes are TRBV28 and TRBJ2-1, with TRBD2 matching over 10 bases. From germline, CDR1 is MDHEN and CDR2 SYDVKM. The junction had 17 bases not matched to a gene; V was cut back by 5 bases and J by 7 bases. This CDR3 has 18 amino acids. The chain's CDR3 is CASSASPGLGTSVNEQFF. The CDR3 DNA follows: TGTGCCAGCAGTGCCTCGCCGGGGTTGGGGACTAGCGTGAATGAGCAGTTCTTC.

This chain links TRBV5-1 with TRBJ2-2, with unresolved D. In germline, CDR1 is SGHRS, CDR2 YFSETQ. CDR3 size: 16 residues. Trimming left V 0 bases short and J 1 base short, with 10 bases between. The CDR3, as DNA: TGCGCCAGCAGCTTGGTCAGCCGTAGGAACACCGGGGAGCTGTTTTTT. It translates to CASSLVSRRNTGELFF.

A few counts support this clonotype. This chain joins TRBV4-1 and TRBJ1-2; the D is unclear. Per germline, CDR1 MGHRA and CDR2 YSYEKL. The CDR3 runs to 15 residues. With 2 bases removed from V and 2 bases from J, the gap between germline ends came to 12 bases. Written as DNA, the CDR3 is TGCGCCAGCAGCCAATTCGGGGTATCCAACTATGGCTACACCTTC. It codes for CASSQFGVSNYGYTF.

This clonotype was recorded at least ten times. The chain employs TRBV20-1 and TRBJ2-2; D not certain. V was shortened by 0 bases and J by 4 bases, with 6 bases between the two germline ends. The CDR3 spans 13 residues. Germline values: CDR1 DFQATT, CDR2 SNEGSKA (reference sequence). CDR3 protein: CSARDRTTGELFF. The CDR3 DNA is TGCAGTGCTAGAGACCGGACCACCGGGGAGCTGTTTTTT.

CDR3 nucleotides: TGTGCCAGCAGTGGGGGTCCGGAGACCCAGTACTTC. Encoded protein: CASSGGPETQYF. The rearrangement uses TRBV2 and TRBJ2-5; D is uncertain. V shed 4 bases and J shed 5 bases, with 8 bases lying between them. From germline, CDR1 is SNHLY and CDR2 FYNNEI. The CDR3 length is 12 residues.

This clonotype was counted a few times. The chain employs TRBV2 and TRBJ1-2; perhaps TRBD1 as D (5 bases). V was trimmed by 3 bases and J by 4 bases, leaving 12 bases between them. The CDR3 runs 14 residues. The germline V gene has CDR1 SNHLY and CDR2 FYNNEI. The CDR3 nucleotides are TGTGCCAGCAGTGAGCGGGGCTGGGGCTATGGCTACACCTTC. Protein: CASSERGWGYGYTF.